Presented here are 14 T cell receptor beta chains from one specimen sequenced in a study of CD8+CD57+ T cells in acquired aplastic anemia listed by TCRdb under 2018. Patients chosen for sequencing had shown expansion of CD8+CD57+ cells by flow cytometry. The sequencing machine was an Illumina HiSeq 2000. Profiling of TCR beta VDJ combinations and CDR3 sequences used genomic DNA as the template. TCRdb trimmed public reads at Q25 via fastp, called clones via MiXCR and kept in-frame beta chains. Duplicate CDR3 protein sequences are folded into a single record with the most common DNA and genes. This sample comprises some 180,000 distinct CDR3 sequences, around 50% of them detected only once. The top ten clones comprise roughly 13% of the sample. The specimen sequenced was sorted CD4+, CD8+, or CD8+CD57+ T cells (not recorded which) from PBMCs. The receptor set was obtained from a human donor with aplastic anemia.

This clonotype has more than one count but fewer than ten. CDR3 sequence: CASRTGGGAGTDTQYF. The CDR3 DNA reads TGTGCCAGCAGGACGGGGGGGGGGGCTGGCACAGATACGCAGTATTTT. The V gene is TRBV12-3 or TRBV12-4, the J gene TRBJ2-3; TRBD2 matches 8 bases. Trimming removed 6 bases from V and 1 base from J; junction bases left unmatched: 9. The CDR3 loop spans 16 amino acids.

The table lists this clonotype with many counts. This rearrangement joins TRBV14 to TRBJ1-6, with 8 nucleotides matching TRBD1. This CDR3 spans 13 amino acids. Germline V gene data show CDR1 as SGHDN and CDR2 as FVKESK. Trimming took 5 bases from V and 18 from J; bases not matched to a gene: 12. DNA of the CDR3: TGTGCCAGCAGCGGCGGACAGGGAAGATTAAACCACTTT. Its protein is CASSGGQGRLNHF.

The chain joins TRBV5-6 to TRBJ2-7, with 11 bases lining up with TRBD2. Trimming removed 3 bases from V and 4 bases from J; junction bases left unmatched: 9. This CDR3 region has 16 residues. The germline V gene has CDR1 SGHDT and CDR2 YYEEEE. The CDR3 loop is CASSSTTSGRSYEQYF. CDR3 in DNA: TGTGCCAGCAGCTCGACCACTAGCGGGAGATCATACGAGCAGTACTTC.

This clonotype was counted at least ten times. This chain uses TRBV19 with TRBJ2-5, with D uncertain. The V end lost 3 bases, the J end lost 5 bases, and 10 bases lay between the germline ends. The CDR3 contains 13 residues. In germline, CDR1 is LNHDA, CDR2 SQIVND (reference sequence). CDR3 nucleotides: TGTGCCAGTAGTATTTGGGGTTCCGAGACCCAGTACTTC. Its protein product is CASSIWGSETQYF.

V and J are TRBV20-1 and TRBJ2-1; unclear D gene. V lost 6 bases, J lost 4 bases, and 7 bases lay in between. Per the germline V gene, CDR1 is DFQATT and CDR2 is SNEGSKA (reference sequence). The CDR3 runs 11 residues. The CDR3 DNA reads TGCAGTGCCGCCCAGTACAATGAGCAGTTCTTC. Its translation is CSAAQYNEQFF.

This chain joins TRBV10-3 and TRBJ1-5; no definite D call. With 0 bases removed from V and 4 bases from J, the gap between germline ends came to 10 bases. Germline CDR1 reads ENHRY; CDR2 reads SYGVKD. The CDR3 length is 15 residues. CDR3 residues: CAISESGSLNQPQHF. Here the CDR3 DNA reads TGTGCCATCAGTGAGTCTGGCAGCCTGAATCAGCCCCAGCATTTT.

This chain joins TRBV3-1 and TRBJ1-2, with D possibly matching TRBD1 (6 bases). This CDR3 region has 15 residues. The V and J ends lost 2 bases and 4 bases respectively, with 14 bases between them. The V gene's germline CDR1 is LGHDT and CDR2 YNNKEL (reference sequence). The CDR3 DNA sequence: TGTGCCAGCAGCCAAATGGCAGGGGCAACCTATGGCTACACCTTC. This translates into CASSQMAGATYGYTF.

There are many counts of this clonotype. V gene TRBV9 combines with J gene TRBJ1-3; D call uncertain. Germline V gene sequence: CDR1 SGDLS, CDR2 YYNGEE. Trimming removed 0 bases from V and 1 base from J, with 11 bases in between. The CDR3 extends over 16 amino acids. CDR3 coding DNA: TGTGCCAGCAGCGTAGAAGCCGGTGTGTCTGGAAACACCATATATTTT. It is translated as CASSVEAGVSGNTIYF.

This clonotype was seen at least ten times. The chain recombines TRBV7-8 with TRBJ1-6, with 7 bases aligning to TRBD1. The ends lost 5 bases at V and 10 bases at J; junction bases unmatched: 8. Germline V gene lookup returns CDR1 SGHVS and CDR2 FQNEAQ. This CDR3 has 14 residues. The DNA for the CDR3 is TGTGCCAGCAGCCGTACAGGGGTGGAATCACCCCTCCACTTT. It encodes CASSRTGVESPLHF.

This clonotype was counted between two and nine times. The chain employs TRBV3-1 and TRBJ2-5; TRBD1 might be the D (6 bases). Looked up from germline, CDR1 is LGHDT and CDR2 is YNNKEL (reference sequence). V lost 4 bases and J lost 1, with 16 bases in between. The CDR3 totals 16 residues. The CDR3 loop is CASSPLRGRVQETQYF. For the CDR3, the DNA is TGTGCCAGCAGCCCCCTCAGGGGCCGGGTCCAAGAGACCCAGTACTTC.

This chain joins TRBV7-8 and TRBJ2-2; TRBD2 aligns across 10 bases. The V gene end was trimmed by 4 bases and the J gene end by 6 bases; junction bases not matched to a gene: 8. CDR1 and CDR2 (germline): SGHVS, FQNEAQ. This CDR3 is built from 16 residues. CDR3 nucleotide sequence: TGTGCCAGCAGCTGTGATCTGGGACTAGCGTCCGGGGAGCTGTTTTTT. Amino acid sequence: CASSCDLGLASGELFF.

This clonotype was counted ten times or more. J is TRBJ2-1 and V is TRBV4-2, with TRBD1 matching over 7 bases. From germline, CDR1 is LGHNA and CDR2 YNFKEQ. V lost 4 bases, J lost 5 bases, and 5 bases stayed unmatched. CDR3 length: 14 amino acids. CDR3 sequence reads: CASSRGGEDNEQFF. In nucleotides, the CDR3 is TGTGCCAGCAGCCGAGGGGGCGAAGACAATGAGCAGTTCTTC.

This clonotype was picked up one time. V and J are TRBV19 and TRBJ1-2, with D maybe TRBD1 (6 bases). With 3 bases removed from V and 4 bases from J, the gap between germline ends came to 15 bases. From germline, CDR1 is LNHDA and CDR2 SQIVND (reference sequence). This CDR3 region has 15 residues. CDR3 coding DNA: TGTGCCAGTAGTATGAGGGGGGAACAGGTCTATGGCTACACCTTC. It codes for CASSMRGEQVYGYTF.

This clonotype was picked up a small number of times. V and J are TRBV15 and TRBJ1-1, with D maybe TRBD1 (5 bases). The CDR3 covers 16 residues. Trimming left V 0 bases short and J 0 bases short, with 11 bases between. The germline V gene encodes CDR1 LNHNV and CDR2 YYDKDF (reference sequence). CDR3 bases: TGTGCCACCAGCAGAGAACGGGACGGTATGAACACTGAAGCTTTCTTT. Amino acids: CATSRERDGMNTEAFF.